This T cell receptor beta chain was profiled in a study of blood T cell repertoires in COVID-19. Study in general: From the United States, Italy and Spain came samples of acute and convalescent COVID-19.

Clones were sequenced by immunoSEQ multiplex PCR, and TCRdb holds only the in-frame ones, with some missing. The profile shows tens of thousands of clones, under 80% of them singletons. Trimming took off 4 bases at V and 3 bases at J, with 16 bases between the two ends. Germline lookup yields CDR1 SGDLS and CDR2 YYNGEE. CDR3 length equals 15 residues. This clone was seen only a few times. This clonotype was obtained from a man in his 70s with COVID-19, enrolled during active disease. Source material: peripheral blood. The rearrangement uses TRBV9 and TRBJ1-2, with D possibly TRBD1 on 6 matching bases. CDR3 in DNA: TGTGCCAGCAGCCCAGTGGGGGCTTATGACTATGGCTACACCTTC. This translates into CASSPVGAYDYGYTF.